Listed below are T cell receptor beta chains from one sample, sequenced in a study of Ad26.COV2.S vaccination and SARS-CoV-2 variants. Sequencing was performed with immunoSEQ multiplex PCR; in TCRdb, only in-frame clones are kept and a portion is missing. The sample lists under 550,000 clones, 75% to 95% occurring once. Sequences were derived from peripheral blood, sampled in a trial of Ad26.COV2.S vaccine versus placebo. All receptors derive from a person between 18 and 60 years old who received the Ad26.COV2.S COVID-19 vaccine or a placebo. Both conserved end residues are part of each CDR3. A D gene is named only where the DNA matches it firmly.

CDR3	length	D	V
CSVPPPQGRSDTQYF	15	-	TRBV29-1
CATSDPGGQARDEQYF	16	TRBD1	TRBV24-1
CSASALMEDEQYF	13	-	TRBV20-1
CASSSRTGHNYQPQHF	16	TRBD1	TRBV6-5
CASSSHPTSADYNEQFF	17	TRBD2	TRBV9
CASSPTGQGFGEQFF	15	TRBD1	TRBV5-1
CASSSGGGFEAFF	13	-	TRBV13
CASSIDGGAGDFYEQYF	17	TRBD2	TRBV19
CASSLSRRSDTQYF	14	-	TRBV28
CAGARDNANYGYTF	14	-	TRBV30
CASNRDNYYEQYF	13	-	TRBV23-1
CASSSTGLYNEQFF	14	-	TRBV6-2/TRBV6-3
CASSIGSSNEQFF	13	-	TRBV27
CASSSGSTNEQFF	13	TRBD2	TRBV5-1
CASSYRLLQPQHF	13	-	TRBV4-1
CASSLQGGISDEQYF	15	TRBD1	TRBV18
CASTPGGLRDGYTF	14	-	TRBV6-5
CASSYSMGGGNQPQHF	16	-	TRBV6-6
CASSPQANTEAFF	13	-	TRBV7-6
CASSEFSSVATQYF	14	-	TRBV10-1
CASSTNSGRGYEQYF	15	TRBD2	TRBV27
CASSRLGASTDTQYF	15	-	TRBV28
CASSPGEGREQYF	13	TRBD2	TRBV18